Listed below are T cell receptor beta chains from one sample, sequenced in a study of control samples from healthy donors and cancer patients. Only in-frame clones appear in the TCRdb table, and some are missing; sequencing was by immunoSEQ multiplex PCR. This sample yields roughly 160,000 clones, of which 88% are seen a single time; roughly 5.3% belongs to the top ten. Specimen: blood. The receptors come from a woman in her thirties in good health. Each CDR3 is given with its conserved first and last residue. Each record gives: clone size, V gene, J gene, D gene, CDR3 protein, CDR3 DNA. D genes are given only for firm matches. A clone size is listed for some rows: how often the clone was seen (once, few, many), or a class if it is expanded.

-	TRBV28	TRBJ1-1	-	CASSFAGSTEAFF	TGTGCCAGCAGTTTCGCAGGGAGTACTGAAGCTTTCTTT
-	TRBV23-1	TRBJ2-2	TRBD1	CASRGTGARIKYTGELFF	TGCGCCAGCAGGGGGACAGGGGCCCGCATCAAGTACACCGGGGAGCTGTTTTTT
once	TRBV5-1	TRBJ2-5	TRBD2	CASSLLADKETQYF	TGCGCCAGCAGCTTACTAGCGGACAAAGAGACCCAGTACTTC
-	TRBV10-3	TRBJ1-3	-	CAISASGNTIYF	TGTGCCATCAGCGCCAGTGGAAACACCATATATTTT
-	TRBV7-9	TRBJ2-4	TRBD2	CATGLAGQAKNIQYF	TGTGCCACAGGACTAGCGGGGCAAGCCAAAAACATTCAGTACTTC
-	TRBV6-5	TRBJ1-6	-	CASTSGGHYNSPLHF	TGTGCCAGCACCTCGGGGGGGCATTATAATTCACCCCTCCACTTT
-	TRBV5-1	TRBJ2-2	-	CASSLLPEGNTGELFF	TGCGCCAGCAGCTTGTTGCCGGAGGGTAATACCGGGGAGCTGTTTTTT
-	TRBV28	TRBJ1-2	-	CASQTRDYGYTF	TGTGCCAGCCAAACACGGGACTATGGCTACACCTTC
-	TRBV7-9	TRBJ1-5	-	CASSLDSGQPQHF	TGTGCCAGCAGCCTGGACAGCGGTCAGCCCCAGCATTTT
once	TRBV21-1	TRBJ2-1	-	CASSLLGEVGDNEQFF	TGTGCCAGCAGCCTTTTGGGGGAGGTCGGGGACAATGAGCAGTTCTTC
-	TRBV14	TRBJ1-4	-	CASSELGVAGEKLFF	TGTGCCAGCAGCGAACTCGGGGTTGCGGGTGAAAAACTGTTTTTT
-	TRBV6-5	TRBJ1-2	TRBD1	CASSYGRGVDGYTF	TGTGCCAGCAGTTACGGCAGGGGGGTTGATGGCTACACCTTC
-	TRBV27	TRBJ2-7	TRBD2	CASSLSRGGSFGYEQYF	TGTGCCAGCAGTTTATCGAGGGGCGGGAGCTTCGGGTACGAGCAGTACTTC
-	TRBV4-1	TRBJ1-1	-	CASSQDSLDSAANTEAFF	TGCGCCAGCAGCCAAGATTCCCTAGACAGCGCGGCCAACACTGAAGCTTTCTTT
-	TRBV2	TRBJ2-2	-	CASSERGARTGELFF	TGTGCCAGCAGTGAAAGGGGGGCAAGGACCGGGGAGCTGTTTTTT
few	TRBV7-2	TRBJ1-5	-	CASSLSTGYSNQPQHF	TGTGCCAGCAGCTTATCGACCGGTTATAGCAATCAGCCCCAGCATTTT
once	TRBV20-1	TRBJ2-5	TRBD2	CSASMPSGGYQETQYF	TGCAGTGCTAGTATGCCTAGCGGGGGGTACCAAGAGACCCAGTACTTC
-	TRBV21-1	TRBJ2-2	-	CASSKLREGRHRGAVF	TGTGCCAGCAGCAAATTGCGAGAGGGGCGGCACCGGGGAGCTGTTTTT
-	TRBV28	TRBJ2-7	TRBD1	CASSSTDRGTYF	TGTGCCAGCAGTTCCACGGACAGGGGGACCTACTTC
-	TRBV5-1	TRBJ1-1	-	CASRHGIGRGGNTEAFF	TGCGCCAGCAGACATGGGATAGGGAGAGGGGGGAACACTGAAGCTTTCTTT